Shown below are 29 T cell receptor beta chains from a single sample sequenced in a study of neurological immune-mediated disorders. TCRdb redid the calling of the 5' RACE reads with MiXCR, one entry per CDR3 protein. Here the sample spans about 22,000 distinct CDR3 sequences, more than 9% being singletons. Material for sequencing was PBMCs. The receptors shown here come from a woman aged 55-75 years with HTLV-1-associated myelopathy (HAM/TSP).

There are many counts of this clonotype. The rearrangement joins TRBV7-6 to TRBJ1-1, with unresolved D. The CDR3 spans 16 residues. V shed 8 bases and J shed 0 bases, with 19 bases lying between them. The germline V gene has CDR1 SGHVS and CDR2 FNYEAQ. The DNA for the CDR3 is TGTGCCAGCGTTAAAGGGTATGGGTTAATGAACACTGAAGCTTTCTTT. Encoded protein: CASVKGYGLMNTEAFF.

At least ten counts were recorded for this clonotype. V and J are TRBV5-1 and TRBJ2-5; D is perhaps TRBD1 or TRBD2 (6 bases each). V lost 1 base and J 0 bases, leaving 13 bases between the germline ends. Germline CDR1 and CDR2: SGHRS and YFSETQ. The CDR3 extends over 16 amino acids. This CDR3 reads CASSLTGAGYQETQYF. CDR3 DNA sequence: TGCGCCAGCAGCTTGACGGGGGCCGGGTACCAAGAGACCCAGTACTTC.

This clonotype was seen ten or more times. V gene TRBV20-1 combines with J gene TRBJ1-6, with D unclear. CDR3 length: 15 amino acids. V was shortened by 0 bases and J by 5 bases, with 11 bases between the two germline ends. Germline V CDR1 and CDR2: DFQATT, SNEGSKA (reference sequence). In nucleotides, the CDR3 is TGCAGTGCTAGAGATGGCAGTTTTGATAATTCACCCCTCCACTTT. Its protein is CSARDGSFDNSPLHF.

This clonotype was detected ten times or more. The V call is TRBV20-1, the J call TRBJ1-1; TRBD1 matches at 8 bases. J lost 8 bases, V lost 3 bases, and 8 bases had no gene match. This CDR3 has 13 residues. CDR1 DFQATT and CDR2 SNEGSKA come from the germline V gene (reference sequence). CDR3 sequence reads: CSASSQGAWEAFF. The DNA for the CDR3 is TGCAGTGCTAGTAGTCAGGGGGCATGGGAAGCTTTCTTT.

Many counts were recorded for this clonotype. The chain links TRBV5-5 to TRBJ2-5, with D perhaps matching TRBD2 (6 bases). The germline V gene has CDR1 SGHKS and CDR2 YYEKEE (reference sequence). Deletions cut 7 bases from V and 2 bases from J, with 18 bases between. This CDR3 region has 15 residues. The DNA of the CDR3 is TGTGCCAGCGGCCCAAGGCCGGGAGCTCAAGAGACCCAGTACTTC. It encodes CASGPRPGAQETQYF.

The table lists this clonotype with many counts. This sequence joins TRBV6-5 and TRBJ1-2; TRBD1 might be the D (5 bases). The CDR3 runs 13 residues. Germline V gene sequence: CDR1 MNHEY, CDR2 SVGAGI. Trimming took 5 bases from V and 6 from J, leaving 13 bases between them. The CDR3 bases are TGTGCCAGCAGTGTAGGGGCTTGGAATGGCTACACCTTC. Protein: CASSVGAWNGYTF.

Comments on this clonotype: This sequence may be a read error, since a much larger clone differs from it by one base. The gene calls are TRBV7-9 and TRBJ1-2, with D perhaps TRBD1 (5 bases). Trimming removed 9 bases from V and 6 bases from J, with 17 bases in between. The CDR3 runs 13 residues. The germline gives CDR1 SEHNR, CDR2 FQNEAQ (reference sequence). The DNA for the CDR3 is TGTGCCAGAAGAAGGAGGGGTTTGGATGGCTACACCTTC. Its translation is CARRRRGLDGYTF.

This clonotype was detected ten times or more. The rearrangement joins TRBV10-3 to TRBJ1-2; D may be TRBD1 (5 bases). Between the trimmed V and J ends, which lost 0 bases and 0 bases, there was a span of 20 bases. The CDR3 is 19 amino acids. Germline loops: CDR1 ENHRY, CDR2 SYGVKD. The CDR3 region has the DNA TGTGCCATCAGTGAGTCTGTAATTGGAAGTGGACACCCTAACTATGGCTACACCTTC. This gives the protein CAISESVIGSGHPNYGYTF.

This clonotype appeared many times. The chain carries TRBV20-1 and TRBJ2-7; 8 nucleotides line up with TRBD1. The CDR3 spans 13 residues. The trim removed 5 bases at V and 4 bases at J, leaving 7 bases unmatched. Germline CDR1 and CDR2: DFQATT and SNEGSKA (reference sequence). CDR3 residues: CSAPTGERYEQYF. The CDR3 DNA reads TGCAGTGCTCCGACAGGGGAGAGGTACGAGCAGTACTTC.

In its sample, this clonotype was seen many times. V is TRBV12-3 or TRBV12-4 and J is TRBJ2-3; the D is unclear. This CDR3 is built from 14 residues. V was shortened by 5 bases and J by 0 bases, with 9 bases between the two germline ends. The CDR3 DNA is TGTGCCAGCAGTCCCAGAGCTAGCACAGATACGCAGTATTTT. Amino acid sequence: CASSPRASTDTQYF.

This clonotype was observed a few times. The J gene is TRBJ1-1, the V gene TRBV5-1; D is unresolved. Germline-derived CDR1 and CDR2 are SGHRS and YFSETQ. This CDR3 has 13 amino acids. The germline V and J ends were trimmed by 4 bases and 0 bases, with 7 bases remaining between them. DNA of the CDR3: TGCGCCAGCAGCCCTGGAATGAACACTGAAGCTTTCTTT. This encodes CASSPGMNTEAFF.

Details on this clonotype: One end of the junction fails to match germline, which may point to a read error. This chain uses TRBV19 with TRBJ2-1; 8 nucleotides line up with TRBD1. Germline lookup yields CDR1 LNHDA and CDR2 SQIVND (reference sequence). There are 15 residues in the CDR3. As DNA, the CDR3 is TGTGCCAGTAGTGAAATGACAGGGGTGGCGGGTGAGCAGCTCTTC. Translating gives CASSEMTGVAGEQLF. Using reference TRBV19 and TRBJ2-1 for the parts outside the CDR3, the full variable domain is DGGITQSPKYLFRKEGQNVTLSCEQNLNHDAMYWYRQDPGQGLRLIYYSQIVNDFQKGDIAEGYSVSREKKESFPLTVTSAQKNPTAFYLCASSEMTGVAGEQLFGPGTRLTVL.

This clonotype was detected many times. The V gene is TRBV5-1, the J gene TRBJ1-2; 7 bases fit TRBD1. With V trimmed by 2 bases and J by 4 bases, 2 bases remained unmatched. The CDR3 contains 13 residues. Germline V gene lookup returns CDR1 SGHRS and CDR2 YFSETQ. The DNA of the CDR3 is TGCGCCAGCAGCTTCGGGACAGTCTATGGCTACACCTTC. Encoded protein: CASSFGTVYGYTF.

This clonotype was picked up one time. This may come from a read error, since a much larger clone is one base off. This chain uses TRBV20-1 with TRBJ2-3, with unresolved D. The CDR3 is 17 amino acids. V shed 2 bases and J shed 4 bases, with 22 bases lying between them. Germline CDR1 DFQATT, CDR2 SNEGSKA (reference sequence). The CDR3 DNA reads TGCAGTGCTAGAAGTGTGCTGGCAGACGGCGCGCCAGATACGCAGTATTTT. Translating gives CSARSVLADGAPDTQYF.

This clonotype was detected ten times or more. DNA for the CDR3: TGTGCCAGCAGCCTACTAGCGGGGGGGCAAAATGAGCAGTTCTTC. This sequence encodes CASSLLAGGQNEQFF. This chain joins TRBV6-5 and TRBJ2-1; 13 positions match TRBD2. The trim removed 6 bases at V and 7 bases at J, leaving 6 bases unmatched. Germline V gives CDR1 MNHEY, CDR2 SVGAGI. The CDR3 spans 15 residues.

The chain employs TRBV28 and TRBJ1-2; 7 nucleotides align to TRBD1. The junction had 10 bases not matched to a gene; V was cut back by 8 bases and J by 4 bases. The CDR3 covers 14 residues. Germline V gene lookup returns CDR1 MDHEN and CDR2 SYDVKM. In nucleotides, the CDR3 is TGTGCCAGCCAGACAGGACAGGCCGGCTATGGCTACACCTTC. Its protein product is CASQTGQAGYGYTF.

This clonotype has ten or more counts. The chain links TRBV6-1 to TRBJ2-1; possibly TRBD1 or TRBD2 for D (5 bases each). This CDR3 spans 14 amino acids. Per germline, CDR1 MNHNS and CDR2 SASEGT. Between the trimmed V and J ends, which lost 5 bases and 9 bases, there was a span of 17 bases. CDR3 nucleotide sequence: TGTGCCAGCAGTCCCGAGTCCGGGGCGGGTGAGCAGTTCTTC. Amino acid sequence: CASSPESGAGEQFF.

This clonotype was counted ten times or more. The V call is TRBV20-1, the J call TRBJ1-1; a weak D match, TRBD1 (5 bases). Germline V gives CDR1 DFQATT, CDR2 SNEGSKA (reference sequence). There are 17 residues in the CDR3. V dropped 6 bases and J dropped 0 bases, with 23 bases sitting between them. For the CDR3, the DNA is TGCAGTGCACATACGGACGGGGCCCTCCCTTTGAACACTGAAGCTTTCTTT. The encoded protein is CSAHTDGALPLNTEAFF.

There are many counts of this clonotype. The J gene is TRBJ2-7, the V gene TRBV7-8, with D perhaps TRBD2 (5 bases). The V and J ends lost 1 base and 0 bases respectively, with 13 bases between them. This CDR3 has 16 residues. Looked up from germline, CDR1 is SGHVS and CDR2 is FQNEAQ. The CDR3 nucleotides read TGTGCCAGCAGCTTAGGGTGGGAGAGTAGCTCCTACGAGCAGTACTTC. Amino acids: CASSLGWESSSYEQYF. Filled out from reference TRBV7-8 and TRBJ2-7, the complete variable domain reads GAGVSQSPRYKVAKRGQDVALRCDPISGHVSLFWYQQALGQGPEFLTYFQNEAQLDKSGLPSDRFFAERPEGSVSTLKIQRTQQEDSAVYLCASSLGWESSSYEQYFGPGTRLTVT.

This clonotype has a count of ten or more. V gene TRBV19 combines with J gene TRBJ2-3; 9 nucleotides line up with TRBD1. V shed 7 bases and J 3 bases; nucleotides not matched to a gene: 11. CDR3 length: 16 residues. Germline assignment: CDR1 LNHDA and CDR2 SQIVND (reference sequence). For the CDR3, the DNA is TGTGCCAGTACCACAAACAGGGGGCATGGAACAGATACGCAGTATTTT. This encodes CASTTNRGHGTDTQYF.

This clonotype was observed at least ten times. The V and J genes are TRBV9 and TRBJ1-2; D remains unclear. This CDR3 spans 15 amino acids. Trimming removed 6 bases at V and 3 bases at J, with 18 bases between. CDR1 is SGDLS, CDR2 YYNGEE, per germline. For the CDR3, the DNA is TGTGCCAGCAACCACGACCCGGCTGGAGACTATGGCTACACCTTC. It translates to CASNHDPAGDYGYTF.

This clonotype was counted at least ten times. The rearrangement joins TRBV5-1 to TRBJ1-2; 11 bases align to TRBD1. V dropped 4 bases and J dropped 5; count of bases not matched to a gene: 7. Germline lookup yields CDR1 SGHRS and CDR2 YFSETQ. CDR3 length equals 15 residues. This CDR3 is CASSATGTGGYGYTF. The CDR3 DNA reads TGCGCCAGCAGCGCCACCGGGACAGGGGGTTATGGCTACACCTTC.

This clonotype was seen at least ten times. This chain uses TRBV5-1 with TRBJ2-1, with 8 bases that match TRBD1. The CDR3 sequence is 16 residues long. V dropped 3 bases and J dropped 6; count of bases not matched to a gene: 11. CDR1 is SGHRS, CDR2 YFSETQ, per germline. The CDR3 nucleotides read TGCGCCAGCAGCTACTTTGGACAGGGAGCCCCCAATGAGCAGTTCTTC. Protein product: CASSYFGQGAPNEQFF.

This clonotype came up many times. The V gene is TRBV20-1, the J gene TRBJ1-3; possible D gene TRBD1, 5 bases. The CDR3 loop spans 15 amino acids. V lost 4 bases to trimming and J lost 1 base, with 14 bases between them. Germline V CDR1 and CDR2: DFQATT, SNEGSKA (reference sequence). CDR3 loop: CSATAGRISGNTIYF. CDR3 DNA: TGCAGTGCTACAGCAGGGCGCATTTCTGGAAACACCATATATTTT.

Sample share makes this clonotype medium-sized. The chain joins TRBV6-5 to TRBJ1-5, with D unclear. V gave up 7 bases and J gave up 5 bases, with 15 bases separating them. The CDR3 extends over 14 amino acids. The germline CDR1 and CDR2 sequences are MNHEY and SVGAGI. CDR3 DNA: TGTGCCAGCACCGACCGTCTTGGGGATCAGCCCCAGCATTTT. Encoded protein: CASTDRLGDQPQHF.

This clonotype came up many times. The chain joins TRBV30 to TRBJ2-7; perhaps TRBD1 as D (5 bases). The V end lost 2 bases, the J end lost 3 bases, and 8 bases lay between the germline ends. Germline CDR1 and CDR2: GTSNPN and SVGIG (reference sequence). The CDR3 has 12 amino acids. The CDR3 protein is CAWSSDNYEQYF. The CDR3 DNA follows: TGTGCCTGGAGTTCGGACAACTACGAGCAGTACTTC. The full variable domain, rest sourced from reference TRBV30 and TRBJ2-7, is SQTIHQWPATLVQPVGSPLSLECTVEGTSNPNLYWYRQAAGRGLQLLFYSVGIGQISSEVPQNLSASRPQDRQFILSSKKLLLSDSGFYLCAWSSDNYEQYFGPGTRLTVT.

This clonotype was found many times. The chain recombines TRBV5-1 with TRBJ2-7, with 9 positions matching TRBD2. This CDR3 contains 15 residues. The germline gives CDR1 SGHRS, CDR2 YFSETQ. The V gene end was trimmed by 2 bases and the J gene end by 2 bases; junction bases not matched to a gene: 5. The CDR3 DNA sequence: TGCGCCAGCAGCTTAATAGCGGGGGCCCCCTACGAGCAGTACTTC. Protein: CASSLIAGAPYEQYF.

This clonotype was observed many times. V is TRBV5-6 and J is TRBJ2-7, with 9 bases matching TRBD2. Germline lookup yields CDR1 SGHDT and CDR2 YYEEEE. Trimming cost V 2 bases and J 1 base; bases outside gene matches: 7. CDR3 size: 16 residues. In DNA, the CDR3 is TGTGCCAGCAGCTTCTTTCCTAGCGGGGCTTCCTACGAGCAGTACTTC. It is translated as CASSFFPSGASYEQYF.

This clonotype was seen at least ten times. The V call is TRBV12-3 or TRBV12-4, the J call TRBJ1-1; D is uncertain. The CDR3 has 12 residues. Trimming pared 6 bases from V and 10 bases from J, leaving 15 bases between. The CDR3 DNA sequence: TGTGCCAGCAGCCACGGGTTTTGGGCAGCTTTCTTT. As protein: CASSHGFWAAFF.